The 7 T cell receptor beta chains below all came from one sample that was sequenced in a study of blood T cell repertoires in COVID-19. Method: immunoSEQ multiplex PCR; TCRdb's copy keeps in-frame clones and lacks some. Of roughly 220,000 clones detected, about 86% appear once; the ten largest clones hold about 14%. Sequencing was performed on PBMCs or T cells enriched from blood (not recorded which). The receptors come from a woman aged 50 to 65 with acute COVID-19.

The chain has TRBV7-2 and TRBJ1-1; 7 positions match TRBD1. The CDR3 covers 14 residues. Germline lookup yields CDR1 SGHTA and CDR2 FQGNSA. Unmatched junction bases numbered 3, after V lost 4 bases and J lost 1 base. The CDR3 is CASSWRTGNTEAFF. For the CDR3, the DNA is TGTGCCAGCAGCTGGAGGACAGGGAACACTGAAGCTTTCTTT.

This sequence joins TRBV7-3 and TRBJ2-2, with 7 positions matching TRBD2. With V trimmed by 1 base and J by 5 bases, 4 bases remained unmatched. This CDR3 has 15 amino acids. The germline CDR1 and CDR2 sequences are SGHTA and FQGTGA. CDR3: CASSLRGAGTGELFF. The CDR3 DNA follows: TGTGCCAGCAGCTTAAGGGGAGCGGGGACCGGGGAGCTGTTTTTT.

The chain couples TRBV15 to TRBJ2-1, with D uncertain. The V end was cut by 0 bases, the J end by 4 bases, with 4 bases between. Germline V gene sequence: CDR1 LNHNV, CDR2 YYDKDF (reference sequence). This CDR3 region has 13 residues. This CDR3 reads CATSRDRYNEQFF. The CDR3, as DNA: TGTGCCACCAGCAGAGATCGGTACAATGAGCAGTTCTTC. Combining the CDR3 with reference TRBV15 and TRBJ2-1 gives the whole variable domain DAMVIQNPRYQVTQFGKPVTLSCSQTLNHNVMYWYQQKSSQAPKLLFHYYDKDFNNEADTPDNFQSRRPNTSFCFLDIRSPGLGDTAMYLCATSRDRYNEQFFGPGTRLTVL.

V gene TRBV27 combines with J gene TRBJ2-1; 12 bases are a match to TRBD2. CDR1 and CDR2 (germline): MNHEY, SMNVEV (reference sequence). V shed 4 bases, J shed 15 bases, and the junction held 13 bases outside the gene matches. The CDR3 totals 15 residues. In DNA form, the CDR3 reads TGTGCCAGCAGTTCACGACTAGCGGGAGACTTTTTAACGTTCTTC. Amino acid sequence: CASSSRLAGDFLTFF.

V usage is TRBV7-2 and J usage is TRBJ2-5; D is undetermined. Looked up from germline, CDR1 is SGHTA and CDR2 is FQGNSA. The CDR3 is made up of 14 amino acids. V was shortened by 1 base and J by 4 bases, with 10 bases between the two germline ends. This chain's CDR3 is CASSLGVFLETQYF. The CDR3 DNA sequence: TGTGCCAGCAGCTTAGGCGTCTTTTTAGAGACCCAGTACTTC.

The chain has TRBV14 and TRBJ2-2; tentative D call: TRBD2 (5 bases). V lost 4 bases and J lost 1, with 7 bases in between. CDR3 length equals 14 residues. Germline loops: CDR1 SGHDN, CDR2 FVKESK. The CDR3 region is CASSPLVNTGELFF. The CDR3 DNA reads as TGTGCCAGCAGCCCACTAGTGAACACCGGGGAGCTGTTTTTT.

This clone was observed once. The chain joins TRBV7-3 to TRBJ1-1, with D possibly matching TRBD1 (5 bases). Trimming cost V 5 bases and J 0 bases, with 16 bases left between them. Germline loops: CDR1 SGHTA, CDR2 FQGTGA. The CDR3 is 16 amino acids. This CDR3 is CASSGDGGALNTEAFF. CDR3 DNA sequence: TGTGCCAGCAGCGGGGATGGAGGGGCCCTGAACACTGAAGCTTTCTTT.